The 17 T cell receptor beta chains below come from one sample, sequenced in a study of blood T cell repertoires in COVID-19 (dated by TCRdb to the early 2020s). Libraries were prepared through the immunoSEQ multiplex PCR assay. In its TCRdb copy, this immuneACCESS table keeps in-frame sequences only and misses some clones. Where compared with another copy, unresolved V genes explain less than half of these, and the others have no known cause. The sample data list some 30,000 clones, and about 89% of these were observed just once. Jointly, the top ten make up less than 15% of the sample. Sequenced input: peripheral blood. Receptors originate from a man in his 70s with active COVID-19.

J is TRBJ1-1 and V is TRBV25-1; D may be TRBD1 (6 bases). This CDR3 contains 12 residues. Between the trimmed V and J ends, which lost 5 bases and 8 bases, there was a span of 12 bases. Germline V gene sequence: CDR1 MGHDK, CDR2 SYGVNS. Here the CDR3 reads CASSYSGGEAFF. The DNA of the CDR3 is TGTGCCAGCAGTTATTCGGGGGGCGAAGCTTTCTTT.

As concerns this clone: The germline gene is not matched at one end of the junction; a read error may be the cause. J is TRBJ2-3 and V is TRBV28, with D uncertain. The CDR3 sequence is 11 residues long. Germline assignment: CDR1 MDHEN and CDR2 SYDVKM. The CDR3 here is CASSLSHTHAF. The CDR3 DNA reads TGTGCCAGCAGTTTATCACACACCCATGCTTTT.

This clone appeared once. The chain uses TRBV11-2 and TRBJ1-6; D is ambiguous. Looked up from germline, CDR1 is SGHAT and CDR2 is FQNNGV. V gave up 1 base and J gave up 1 base, with 8 bases separating them. The CDR3 extends over 16 amino acids. CDR3 protein: CASSLGAGSYNSPLHF. In DNA form, the CDR3 reads TGTGCCAGCAGCTTAGGTGCGGGGTCCTATAATTCACCCCTCCACTTT. Full variable domain (outside the CDR3, taken from reference TRBV11-2 and TRBJ1-6): EAGVAQSPRYKIIEKRQSVAFWCNPISGHATLYWYQQILGQGPKLLIQFQNNGVVDDSQLPKDRFSAERLKGVDSTLKIQPAKLEDSAVYLCASSLGAGSYNSPLHFGNGTRLTVT.

J is TRBJ2-1 and V is TRBV5-4; D is uncertain. Trimming pared 3 bases from V and 5 bases from J, leaving 6 bases between. CDR1 is SGHNT, CDR2 YYREEE, per germline (reference sequence). The CDR3 contains 12 residues. Here the CDR3 reads CASSSYDNEQFF. The DNA for the CDR3 is TGTGCCAGCAGCTCGTATGACAATGAGCAGTTCTTC.

The V call is TRBV4-1, the J call TRBJ2-3, with TRBD2 as a possible D gene (6 bases). V dropped 4 bases and J dropped 5 bases, with 25 bases sitting between them. The CDR3 is made up of 18 amino acids. Germline CDR1 and CDR2: MGHRA and YSYEKL. CDR3 sequence reads: CASSLKTRQGRKGDTQYF. In DNA, the CDR3 is TGCGCCAGCAGCCTCAAGACTAGACAAGGTCGTAAGGGAGATACGCAGTATTTT.

The chain uses TRBV6-1 and TRBJ1-3; D is unclear. V lost 3 bases and J lost 1, with 4 bases in between. Germline assignment: CDR1 MNHNS and CDR2 SASEGT. The CDR3 runs to 13 residues. CDR3 bases: TGTGCCAGCAGTGAGACATCTGGAAACACCATATATTTT. It translates to CASSETSGNTIYF.

The rearrangement links TRBV29-1 to TRBJ2-1, with 10 bases that match TRBD2. This CDR3 is 16 amino acids long. The junction had 11 bases not matched to a gene; V was cut back by 6 bases and J by 3 bases. Looked up from germline, CDR1 is SQVTM and CDR2 is ANQGSEA. CDR3 nucleotide sequence: TGCAGCGTGGGGGACGACCTAGCGGGAGTCTACAATGAGCAGTTCTTC. This encodes CSVGDDLAGVYNEQFF.

The chain combines TRBV6-2 or TRBV6-3 with TRBJ2-5; TRBD2 matches at 7 bases. This CDR3 contains 14 residues. Germline V gene sequence: CDR1 MNHEY, CDR2 SVGEGT. Germline trimming cut 5 bases from V and 1 base from J; bases unmatched to any gene: 4. CDR3 sequence: CASSLGLTQETQYF. In nucleotides, the CDR3 is TGTGCCAGCAGTCTGGGACTAACCCAAGAGACCCAGTACTTC.

This rearrangement joins TRBV6-5 to TRBJ1-4, with a possible D match to TRBD1 (5 bases). The germline gives CDR1 MNHEY, CDR2 SVGAGI. This CDR3 contains 15 residues. The V gene lost 4 bases and the J gene lost 5 bases, with 14 bases spanning the gap. CDR3 nucleotide sequence: TGTGCCAGCAGTTCTAGTGGGGCCTCGAATGAAAAACTGTTTTTT. It is translated as CASSSSGASNEKLFF.

This clone has more than one count but fewer than ten. V usage is TRBV30 and J usage is TRBJ1-6; 8 bases align to TRBD1. V dropped 3 bases and J dropped 15; count of bases not matched to a gene: 4. CDR1 is GTSNPN, CDR2 SVGIG, per germline (reference sequence). The CDR3 is 11 residues long. The CDR3 coding sequence is TGTGCCTGGAGCACAGGGGGGGTCCTCCACTTT. Translated, it gives CAWSTGGVLHF.

This clone was seen only once. The chain recombines TRBV30 with TRBJ1-6; D not resolved. V was shortened by 2 bases and J by 11 bases, with 13 bases between the two germline ends. This CDR3 is built from 13 residues. Germline V CDR1 and CDR2: GTSNPN, SVGIG (reference sequence). DNA of the CDR3: TGTGCCTGGAGTCTTAACCCCCAGACACCCCTCCACTTT. This encodes CAWSLNPQTPLHF.

The gene calls are TRBV6-5 and TRBJ1-2; D not resolved. Germline-derived CDR1 and CDR2 are MNHEY and SVGAGI. V was trimmed by 8 bases and J by 12 bases, leaving 13 bases between them. This CDR3 is 10 amino acids long. The CDR3 is CASLGFTDTF. CDR3 in DNA: TGTGCCAGCCTGGGCTTCACGGACACCTTC.

This chain joins TRBV3-1 (or the pseudogene TRBV3-2) and TRBJ2-1; D is unresolved. In germline, CDR1 is LGHDT, CDR2 YNNKEL (reference sequence). V dropped 2 bases and J dropped 7 bases, with 12 bases sitting between them. The CDR3 loop spans 14 amino acids. The CDR3 region has the DNA TGTGCCAGCAGCCAATTAGTTAGCCAGAATGAGCAGTTCTTC. As protein: CASSQLVSQNEQFF.

J is TRBJ1-2 and V is TRBV4-1; D is uncertain. V dropped 3 bases and J dropped 0 bases, with 14 bases sitting between them. Germline CDR1 is MGHRA and CDR2 is YSYEKL. CDR3 length equals 16 residues. CDR3 nucleotides: TGCGCCAGCAGCCACAACGGCCGGGTGGCTAACTATGGCTACACCTTC. It codes for CASSHNGRVANYGYTF.

This chain connects TRBV5-1 to TRBJ1-1; 7 nucleotides line up with TRBD1. The CDR3 covers 13 residues. The trim removed 2 bases at V and 6 bases at J, leaving 4 bases unmatched. Germline V CDR1 and CDR2: SGHRS, YFSETQ. Written as DNA, the CDR3 is TGCGCCAGCAGCTTACAGGGGAGCGCTGAAGCTTTCTTT. This translates into CASSLQGSAEAFF.

The chain is built from TRBV9 and TRBJ2-2, with a weak D call TRBD1 (5 bases). Germline lookup yields CDR1 SGDLS and CDR2 YYNGEE. The CDR3 runs to 15 residues. Trimming pared 4 bases from V and 0 bases from J, leaving 10 bases between. The CDR3 DNA is TGTGCCAGCAGCCCCCGACAGTCGAACACCGGGGAGCTGTTTTTT. Translation gives CASSPRQSNTGELFF.

The chain combines TRBV19 with TRBJ2-1; 13 bases fit TRBD2. V lost 3 bases, J lost 0 bases, and 5 bases stayed unmatched. There are 18 residues in the CDR3. CDR1 is LNHDA and CDR2 is SQIVND in the germline V gene (reference sequence). The CDR3 sequence is CASSMGLAGISSYNEQFF. The DNA of the CDR3 is TGTGCCAGTAGTATGGGACTAGCGGGGATAAGCTCCTACAATGAGCAGTTCTTC. The variable domain in full, with the rest retrieved from reference TRBV19 and TRBJ2-1, is DGGITQSPKYLFRKEGQNVTLSCEQNLNHDAMYWYRQDPGQGLRLIYYSQIVNDFQKGDIAEGYSVSREKKESFPLTVTSAQKNPTAFYLCASSMGLAGISSYNEQFFGPGTRLTVL.